The 32 T cell receptor beta chains given below trace back to one sample, sequenced in a study of blood T cells in healthy people across ages. The authors ran a second PCR of about 6 to 11 cycles using a sample-barcoded 5' primer and a J-beta primer mix. TCRdb processed the 5' RACE reads anew with MiXCR; each CDR3 protein has one entry. The sample yields 650,000 to 1,000,000 distinct CDR3 sequences, around 36% seen once. The sample comprised blood. These receptors originate from a man between 18 and 29 years old in good health.

This clonotype showed up many times. This chain connects TRBV14 to TRBJ2-3; D uncertain. The CDR3 is 13 residues long. The V end was cut by 1 base, the J end by 2 bases, with 4 bases between. Germline values: CDR1 SGHDN, CDR2 FVKESK. DNA for the CDR3: TGTGCCAGCAGCCAAGTTTTCACAGATACGCAGTATTTT. Its protein is CASSQVFTDTQYF.

There are many counts of this clonotype. CDR3: CSVYGQGAWETQYF. Written as DNA, the CDR3 is TGCAGCGTTTATGGACAGGGGGCTTGGGAGACCCAGTACTTC. This rearrangement joins TRBV29-1 to TRBJ2-5; TRBD1 agrees at 11 bases. The V and J ends lost 5 bases and 5 bases, in that order; junction bases with no gene match: 7. Germline CDR1 and CDR2: SQVTM and ANQGSEA. The CDR3 has 14 amino acids.

This sequence joins TRBV30 and TRBJ1-4, with TRBD1 as a possible D gene (5 bases). CDR3 length equals 14 residues. CDR1 is GTSNPN and CDR2 is SVGIG in the germline V gene (reference sequence). V was pared by 3 bases and J by 8 bases, with 16 bases between. CDR3: CAWSPGTANEKLFF. The CDR3 DNA reads TGTGCCTGGAGCCCCGGGACCGCGAACGAAAAACTGTTTTTT.

The gene calls are TRBV12-3 or TRBV12-4 and TRBJ1-2; weak D call: TRBD1 (5 bases). V was cut by 5 bases and J by 8 bases, with 15 bases left in between. The CDR3 has 13 amino acids. CDR3 nucleotide sequence: TGTGCCAGCAGTGTAGTGGAGGGGAGCGGCTACACCTTC. Its translation is CASSVVEGSGYTF.

CDR3 in DNA: TGCAGTGCTAGAGGGACAGGGAGCTCTTATCAGCCCCAGCATTTT. This codes for CSARGTGSSYQPQHF. This rearrangement joins TRBV20-1 to TRBJ1-5, with TRBD1 matching over 8 bases. Germline loops: CDR1 DFQATT, CDR2 SNEGSKA (reference sequence). The CDR3 contains 15 residues. The V gene end was trimmed by 1 base and the J gene end by 5 bases; junction bases not matched to a gene: 7.

About this clonotype itself: With a much larger clone just one base away, this may be a read error. The CDR3: CASSQASRGQETQYF. In DNA, the CDR3 is TGCGCCAGCAGCCAAGCGAGTCGGGGTCAAGAGACCCAGTACTTC. J is TRBJ2-5 and V is TRBV4-1, with D tentatively TRBD2 (5 bases). The ends were cut back, 1 base at V and 2 bases at J, with 11 bases in the middle. Germline V CDR1 and CDR2: MGHRA, YSYEKL. The CDR3 length is 15 residues.

This clonotype was recorded a few times. The chain couples TRBV18 to TRBJ2-7; D is perhaps TRBD2 (5 bases). Trimming pared 3 bases from V and 0 bases from J, leaving 9 bases between. Germline V gene data show CDR1 as KGHSH and CDR2 as LQKENI. The CDR3 extends over 14 amino acids. The CDR3 DNA reads as TGTGCCAGCTCACCCGGGATCTCCTCCTACGAGCAGTACTTC. It yields the protein CASSPGISSYEQYF.

The CDR3 DNA is TGTGCCAGCAGCACACGGGACTCCGGGGGCGATGAGCAGTTCTTC. Encoded protein: CASSTRDSGGDEQFF. This chain links TRBV5-5 with TRBJ2-1; D may be TRBD1 or TRBD2 (6 bases each). Germline values: CDR1 SGHKS, CDR2 YYEKEE (reference sequence). The CDR3 is 15 amino acids. Trimming took off 4 bases at V and 8 bases at J, with 19 bases between the two ends.

CDR3: CASSWDREGEQFF. CDR3 nucleotides: TGTGCCAGCAGTTGGGACAGGGAAGGGGAGCAGTTCTTC. The V and J genes are TRBV11-3 and TRBJ2-1; TRBD1 matches at 9 bases. In germline, CDR1 is SGHNT, CDR2 YENEEA. With V trimmed by 6 bases and J by 10 bases, 7 bases remained unmatched. This CDR3 contains 13 residues.

This clonotype was seen only a few times. The J gene is TRBJ2-1, the V gene TRBV7-9; 15 bases map to TRBD2. CDR1 and CDR2 from the germline V gene are SEHNR and FQNEAQ (reference sequence). The V gene end was trimmed by 5 bases and the J gene end by 7 bases; junction bases not matched to a gene: 12. The CDR3 extends over 18 amino acids. CDR3 amino acids: CASSLGTSGGPERNEQFF. The CDR3 region has the DNA TGTGCCAGCAGCCTCGGGACTAGCGGGGGGCCGGAAAGAAATGAGCAGTTCTTC.

Of note for this clonotype: One base away lies a much larger clone, so this may be a sequencing read error. V and J are TRBV20-1 and TRBJ2-1; 11 bases agree with TRBD1. This CDR3 comprises 14 residues. The J segment lost 7 bases and the V segment lost 4 bases, leaving 6 bases of the junction unmatched. Looked up from germline, CDR1 is DFQATT and CDR2 is SNEGSKA (reference sequence). CDR3 bases: TGCAGTGCTACGGCCGGGACAGGGGGGAATGAGCAGTTCTTC. Its translation is CSATAGTGGNEQFF.

The chain is built from TRBV20-1 and TRBJ2-1; 8 bases fit TRBD2. The CDR3 has 16 amino acids. Unmatched junction bases numbered 15, after V lost 2 bases and J lost 9 bases. Germline assignment: CDR1 DFQATT and CDR2 SNEGSKA (reference sequence). This CDR3 is CSARPRGTSGRGEQFF. As DNA, the CDR3 is TGCAGTGCTAGACCTCGAGGGACTAGTGGGAGAGGTGAGCAGTTCTTC.

The CDR3 here is CSVRHVLSNVLTF. DNA for the CDR3: TGCAGCGTTAGACACGTTTTGTCCAACGTCCTGACTTTC. The chain couples TRBV29-1 to TRBJ2-6; no clear D gene. The V gene lost 5 bases and the J gene lost 8 bases, with 13 bases spanning the gap. The CDR3 runs to 13 residues. The V gene's germline CDR1 is SQVTM and CDR2 ANQGSEA.

The V gene is TRBV2, the J gene TRBJ1-2, with D possibly TRBD1 on 6 matching bases. Germline V gene lookup returns CDR1 SNHLY and CDR2 FYNNEI. The V end lost 6 bases, the J end lost 0 bases, and 11 bases lay between the germline ends. The CDR3 is 14 amino acids. This chain's CDR3 is CASSRQDANYGYTF. The CDR3 bases are TGTGCCAGCAGCCGACAGGACGCTAACTATGGCTACACCTTC.

The V call is TRBV25-1, the J call TRBJ2-1; D remains unclear. Trimming shortened V by 7 bases and J by 7 bases, and 14 bases separated the two germline ends. The CDR3 is 13 residues long. Germline V gene lookup returns CDR1 MGHDK and CDR2 SYGVNS. This CDR3 is CASMAFGRNEQFF. The CDR3 DNA reads TGTGCCAGCATGGCGTTTGGCCGGAATGAGCAGTTCTTC.

There are a few counts of this clonotype. This chain links TRBV20-1 with TRBJ1-1; TRBD1 matches 10 bases. Trimming removed 6 bases from V and 7 bases from J; junction bases left unmatched: 8. CDR1 is DFQATT, CDR2 SNEGSKA, per germline (reference sequence). This CDR3 has 13 residues. This CDR3 is CSAGDRGFGEAFF. In DNA, the CDR3 is TGCAGTGCCGGGGACAGGGGATTTGGTGAAGCTTTCTTT.

This clonotype was recorded many times. This chain connects TRBV29-1 to TRBJ2-1; TRBD1 agrees at 8 bases. Trimming cost V 6 bases and J 9 bases; bases outside gene matches: 16. From germline, CDR1 is SQVTM and CDR2 ANQGSEA. This CDR3 has 15 amino acids. CDR3 sequence (DNA): TGCAGCGTCGTTGGGTCAGGGGGCTTGTTATTTGAGCAGTTCTTC. It yields the protein CSVVGSGGLLFEQFF.

This clonotype was recorded a few times. The rearrangement links TRBV27 to TRBJ1-5; TRBD1 aligns across 7 bases. Trimming removed 5 bases from V and 0 bases from J; junction bases left unmatched: 4. Germline V gene data show CDR1 as MNHEY and CDR2 as SMNVEV (reference sequence). This CDR3 spans 15 amino acids. The CDR3 region has the DNA TGTGCCAGCAGTGGAGGGACAGATAGCAATCAGCCCCAGCATTTT. Translating gives CASSGGTDSNQPQHF.

The chain uses TRBV12-3 or TRBV12-4 and TRBJ1-3; no firm D call. V lost 6 bases and J lost 2, with 5 bases in between. The CDR3 is made up of 12 amino acids. For the CDR3, the DNA is TGTGCCAGCAGGGAACCTGGAAACACCATATATTTT. It is translated as CASREPGNTIYF.

The rearrangement joins TRBV12-3 or TRBV12-4 to TRBJ1-4; TRBD1 aligns across 7 bases. The junction had 5 bases not matched to a gene; V was cut back by 3 bases and J by 7 bases. The CDR3 has 14 residues. Here the CDR3 reads CASSFRGLGEKLFF. The CDR3 DNA reads as TGTGCCAGCAGTTTTAGGGGGCTTGGTGAAAAACTGTTTTTT.

The chain has TRBV5-1 and TRBJ1-1, with 7 bases identical to TRBD1. V trimming: 4 bases; J trimming: 11 bases; junction bases outside the gene matches: 11. CDR1 and CDR2 from the germline V gene are SGHRS and YFSETQ. The CDR3 loop spans 13 amino acids. As DNA, the CDR3 is TGCGCCAGCAGCGACGACAGGGTGGGGATCGCTTTCTTT. Translated: CASSDDRVGIAFF. Full variable domain (outside the CDR3, taken from reference TRBV5-1 and TRBJ1-1): KAGVTQTPRYLIKTRGQQVTLSCSPISGHRSVSWYQQTPGQGLQFLFEYFSETQRNKGNFPGRFSGRQFSNSRSEMNVSTLELGDSALYLCASSDDRVGIAFFGQGTRLTVV.

This clonotype turned up a few times. The chain is built from TRBV5-1 and TRBJ1-2, with TRBD1 identical over 7 bases. The CDR3 sequence is 14 residues long. With 3 bases clipped from V and 4 bases from J, the junction kept 6 bases outside the gene matches. Germline V gene data show CDR1 as SGHRS and CDR2 as YFSETQ. The CDR3 nucleotides read TGCGCCAGCAGCTCGACAGGGAGGGGCTATGGCTACACCTTC. Its translation is CASSSTGRGYGYTF.

V gene TRBV20-1 combines with J gene TRBJ2-1; 12 bases fit TRBD2. Germline CDR1 reads DFQATT; CDR2 reads SNEGSKA (reference sequence). Trimming at V came to 5 bases and at J to 7 bases, leaving 9 bases not matched to a gene. This CDR3 spans 15 amino acids. CDR3: CSAPTTSGGRNEQFF. In nucleotides, the CDR3 is TGCAGTGCTCCTACTACTAGCGGGGGGCGGAATGAGCAGTTCTTC.

This clonotype was seen just once. The rearrangement joins TRBV12-3 or TRBV12-4 to TRBJ1-4, with 7 bases fitting TRBD1. The V segment lost 6 bases and the J segment 2 bases; nucleotides outside the gene matches: 3. The CDR3 sequence is 14 residues long. The CDR3 loop is CASRTGVTNEKLFF. In nucleotides, the CDR3 is TGTGCCAGCAGAACAGGGGTTACTAATGAAAAACTGTTTTTT.

The V call is TRBV7-9, the J call TRBJ2-4, with 7 bases identical to TRBD1. The junction had 9 bases not matched to a gene; V was cut back by 1 base and J by 0 bases. The CDR3 spans 18 residues. Looked up from germline, CDR1 is SEHNR and CDR2 is FQNEAQ (reference sequence). The CDR3 DNA is TGTGCCAGCAGCTTAGAGCACCGGGACAGACTAGCCAAAAACATTCAGTACTTC. It codes for CASSLEHRDRLAKNIQYF.

This clonotype was seen many times. The chain has TRBV4-2 and TRBJ2-3, with 8 bases matching TRBD2. CDR3 length: 17 residues. With 0 bases clipped from V and 0 bases from J, the junction kept 5 bases outside the gene matches. Germline CDR1 and CDR2: LGHNA and YNFKEQ. The CDR3 reads CASSQESSGSSTDTQYF. The CDR3 nucleotides are TGTGCCAGCAGCCAAGAGTCTAGCGGGTCTAGCACAGATACGCAGTATTTT.

As regards this clonotype: A much larger clone differs from this one at a single base, so this may be a read error. The V and J genes are TRBV4-3 and TRBJ2-6; no definite D call. The CDR3 is made up of 14 amino acids. V lost 2 bases to trimming and J lost 8 bases, with 10 bases between them. Germline assignment: CDR1 LGHNA and CDR2 YSLEER. CDR3 in amino acids: CASSQLAGSNVLTF. CDR3 nucleotide sequence: TGCGCCAGCAGCCAATTAGCCGGGTCCAACGTCCTGACTTTC.

As to this clonotype: At one end, the junction sequence differs from germline, possibly due to a read error. The V and J genes are TRBV7-3 and TRBJ2-5; TRBD2 agrees at 9 bases. The CDR3 contains 16 residues. Per the germline V gene, CDR1 is SGHTA and CDR2 is FQGTGA. This chain's CDR3 is CANSPQASGNQETQYF. DNA for the CDR3: TGTGCCAACAGCCCCCAGGCTAGCGGGAACCAAGAGACCCAGTACTTC.

Many counts were recorded for this clonotype. The gene calls are TRBV12-3 or TRBV12-4 and TRBJ2-1; the D is unclear. The CDR3 length is 13 residues. Deletions cut 3 bases from V and 10 bases from J, with 13 bases between. CDR3 DNA sequence: TGTGCCAGCAGTTTGGGTCCAGCCCAAGAGCAGTTCTTC. Protein product: CASSLGPAQEQFF.

This clonotype was seen repeatedly, ten times or more. The genes are TRBV5-1 and TRBJ2-1; weak D call: TRBD2 (5 bases). The CDR3 runs 15 residues. The germline V and J ends were trimmed by 0 bases and 0 bases, with 7 bases remaining between them. The V gene's germline CDR1 is SGHRS and CDR2 YFSETQ. CDR3 region: CASSLEAGSYNEQFF. DNA of the CDR3: TGCGCCAGCAGCTTGGAGGCGGGCTCCTACAATGAGCAGTTCTTC.

This clonotype was observed a few times. The CDR3 spells CASSRDRVRSPLHF. For the CDR3, the DNA is TGTGCCAGCTCGAGAGACAGGGTTCGGTCACCCCTCCACTTT. The chain combines TRBV18 with TRBJ1-6, with 7 bases identical to TRBD1. The CDR3 is 14 residues long. V lost 6 bases, J lost 10 bases, and 9 bases stayed unmatched. The germline CDR1 and CDR2 sequences are KGHSH and LQKENI.

This sequence joins TRBV12-3 or TRBV12-4 and TRBJ1-4; maybe TRBD1 (6 bases). The CDR3 contains 13 residues. V lost 5 bases to trimming and J lost 8 bases, with 12 bases between them. DNA for the CDR3: TGTGCCAGCAGTGACACAGGGAGAGAAAAACTGTTTTTT. Amino acid sequence: CASSDTGREKLFF.